This entry lists 25 T cell receptor beta chains sequenced from one sample in a study of CD8 T cells in ankylosing spondylitis. Using its own MiXCR run on the 5' RACE reads, TCRdb lists one record per CDR3 protein. The sample has 150,000 to 200,000 distinct CDR3 sequences, around 13% seen once. Material for sequencing was blood, either unsorted or a sorted T cell fraction (not recorded which). All receptors come from a female donor with ankylosing spondylitis or in good health (not recorded which).

This clonotype was detected ten times or more. CDR3 in amino acids: CSARDRDRREQYF. The CDR3 DNA is TGCAGTGCACGAGACAGGGATCGACGCGAGCAGTACTTC. The chain is built from TRBV20-1 and TRBJ2-7, with 7 bases aligning to TRBD1. Germline lookup yields CDR1 DFQATT and CDR2 SNEGSKA (reference sequence). The CDR3 is 13 amino acids. J lost 6 bases, V lost 6 bases, and 11 bases had no gene match.

At least ten counts were recorded for this clonotype. This chain connects TRBV20-1 to TRBJ2-1; perhaps TRBD1 as D (6 bases). The V gene's germline CDR1 is DFQATT and CDR2 SNEGSKA (reference sequence). The CDR3 extends over 13 amino acids. V lost 2 bases, J lost 9 bases, and 14 bases lay in between. For the CDR3, the DNA is TGCAGTGCTAGACTCGATCAGGGGCGTGAGCAGTTCTTC. As protein: CSARLDQGREQFF.

This clonotype appeared a single time. A much larger clone sits a single nucleotide away, making a read error possible. This sequence joins TRBV5-1 and TRBJ1-1; TRBD1 matches 8 bases. Looked up from germline, CDR1 is SGHRS and CDR2 is YFSETQ. The CDR3 is 15 residues long. V shed 3 bases, J shed 3 bases, and the junction held 7 bases outside the gene matches. The CDR3 bases are TGCGCCAGCAGCTGGACAGGGACCATGGACACTGAAGCTTTCTTT. This translates into CASSWTGTMDTEAFF.

This clonotype was observed at least ten times. CDR3 DNA: TGTGCCACCAGTGATTTGCGCCGGATTGGGACAGATACGCAGTATTTT. Translating gives CATSDLRRIGTDTQYF. V usage is TRBV24-1 and J usage is TRBJ2-3; no clear D gene. V was cut by 0 bases and J by 3 bases, with 12 bases left in between. This CDR3 has 16 residues. Germline assignment: CDR1 KGHDR and CDR2 SFDVKD.

This clonotype was counted a few times. The rearrangement joins TRBV20-1 to TRBJ2-4; 10 nucleotides align to TRBD2. The CDR3 contains 17 residues. The trim removed 3 bases at V and 0 bases at J, leaving 8 bases unmatched. Germline lookup yields CDR1 DFQATT and CDR2 SNEGSKA (reference sequence). Here the CDR3 reads CSASLVASGRAKNIQYF. The CDR3 coding sequence is TGCAGTGCTAGTCTAGTGGCTAGCGGGAGAGCCAAAAACATTCAGTACTTC.

This clonotype has a count of ten or more. This rearrangement joins TRBV12-3 or TRBV12-4 to TRBJ1-2, with 7 bases matching TRBD1. This CDR3 contains 14 residues. With V trimmed by 4 bases and J by 4 bases, 6 bases remained unmatched. The CDR3 DNA sequence: TGTGCCAGCAGTTCCGGGACAGCACTCTATGGCTACACCTTC. It codes for CASSSGTALYGYTF.

The rearrangement joins TRBV5-1 to TRBJ1-5; D might be TRBD1 (6 bases). Per germline, CDR1 SGHRS and CDR2 YFSETQ. This CDR3 is built from 14 residues. The V gene lost 0 bases and the J gene lost 6 bases, with 10 bases spanning the gap. The CDR3 region is CASSLEGGPQPQHF. The CDR3 nucleotides read TGCGCCAGCAGCTTGGAGGGGGGTCCTCAGCCCCAGCATTTT.

This clonotype has a handful of counts. The CDR3 DNA reads TGCAGTGCCAAACACCCGGGGGAAGGGCCAGATACGCAGTATTTT. Translated, it gives CSAKHPGEGPDTQYF. This chain uses TRBV20-1 with TRBJ2-3, with TRBD2 as a possible D gene (6 bases). The CDR3 extends over 15 amino acids. The germline V gene encodes CDR1 DFQATT and CDR2 SNEGSKA (reference sequence). V lost 6 bases, J lost 4 bases, and 20 bases lay in between.

This clonotype was counted many times. The chain is built from TRBV19 and TRBJ2-7; D uncertain. CDR1 LNHDA and CDR2 SQIVND come from the germline V gene (reference sequence). The CDR3 consists of 8 residues. The V end lost 7 bases, the J end lost 6 bases, and 1 base lay between the germline ends. The CDR3 is CASTEQYF. CDR3 DNA: TGTGCCAGTACCGAGCAGTACTTC.

This clonotype has only a few counts. The chain links TRBV2 to TRBJ2-1; 8 bases line up with TRBD2. V dropped 7 bases and J dropped 2; count of bases not matched to a gene: 1. CDR3 length equals 13 residues. Germline V CDR1 and CDR2: SNHLY, FYNNEI. CDR3 region: CASTLAAYNEQFF. CDR3 DNA: TGTGCCAGCACACTAGCGGCCTACAATGAGCAGTTCTTC.

The V call is TRBV7-9, the J call TRBJ1-5, with a tentative D call TRBD1 (6 bases). Germline V gives CDR1 SEHNR, CDR2 FQNEAQ (reference sequence). Trimming took off 3 bases at V and 4 bases at J, with 13 bases between the two ends. The CDR3 extends over 15 amino acids. CDR3 sequence (DNA): TGTGCCAGCAGCTTCACAGGGACCCCTAATCAGCCCCAGCATTTT. Encoded protein: CASSFTGTPNQPQHF. The complete variable domain, with remaining parts taken from reference TRBV7-9 and TRBJ1-5, reads DTGVSQNPRHKITKRGQNVTFRCDPISEHNRLYWYRQTLGQGPEFLTYFQNEAQLEKSRLLSDRFSAERPKGSFSTLEIQRTEQGDSAMYLCASSFTGTPNQPQHFGDGTRLSIL.

This clonotype was found many times. The rearrangement uses TRBV12-3 or TRBV12-4 and TRBJ1-5, with D maybe TRBD1 (5 bases). V dropped 3 bases and J dropped 2 bases, with 8 bases sitting between them. The CDR3 is 14 amino acids. CDR3 nucleotides: TGTGCCAGCAGTTTCGGCAGGGGCAATCAGCCCCAGCATTTT. Encoded protein: CASSFGRGNQPQHF.

This clonotype was detected ten times or more. The rearrangement joins TRBV28 to TRBJ1-5; D remains unclear. Germline values: CDR1 MDHEN, CDR2 SYDVKM. This CDR3 is 13 amino acids long. The V and J ends lost 7 bases and 0 bases respectively, with 7 bases between them. The CDR3: CASNPYSNQPQHF. The CDR3, as DNA: TGTGCCAGCAATCCTTATAGCAATCAGCCCCAGCATTTT.

This clonotype appeared many times. The chain links TRBV29-1 to TRBJ1-1; the D gene is possibly TRBD1 (5 bases). V was pared by 5 bases and J by 7 bases, with 8 bases between. From germline, CDR1 is SQVTM and CDR2 ANQGSEA. The CDR3 is made up of 10 amino acids. The CDR3 spells CSVYDSEAFF. CDR3 sequence (DNA): TGCAGCGTTTACGACAGTGAAGCTTTCTTT.

There are many counts of this clonotype. This chain connects TRBV29-1 to TRBJ1-2, with D possibly being TRBD1 (6 bases). From germline, CDR1 is SQVTM and CDR2 ANQGSEA. This CDR3 has 12 residues. V lost 2 bases, J lost 6 bases, and 10 bases lay in between. The CDR3 region is CSVESGANGYTF. The DNA for the CDR3 is TGCAGCGTTGAATCGGGGGCAAATGGCTACACCTTC. Using reference TRBV29-1 and TRBJ1-2 for the parts outside the CDR3, the full variable domain is SAVISQKPSRDICQRGTSLTIQCQVDSQVTMMFWYRQQPGQSLTLIATANQGSEATYESGFVIDKFPISRPNLTFSTLTVSNMSPEDSSIYLCSVESGANGYTFGSGTRLTVV.

This clonotype came up a few times. This rearrangement joins TRBV21-1 to TRBJ2-5; the table names TRBD1, a call not compared with the DNA. TRBV21-1 is annotated as a pseudogene. The CDR3 extends over 16 amino acids. DNA of the CDR3: TGTGCCAGCAGCAAAGCGTCTCTCAAGGGGGAAGAGACCCAGTACTTC. It yields the protein CASSKASLKGEETQYF.

This clonotype was recorded a few times. The chain joins TRBV30 to TRBJ2-1; D ambiguous. CDR1 and CDR2 (germline): GTSNPN, SVGIG (reference sequence). The CDR3 runs 12 residues. With 4 bases removed from V and 6 bases from J, the gap between germline ends came to 10 bases. DNA of the CDR3: TGTGCCTGGATCACTTTCGGCAATGAGCAGTTCTTC. Its translation: CAWITFGNEQFF.

This clonotype appeared many times. The rearrangement joins TRBV5-1 to TRBJ2-3, with D unclear. The CDR3 runs to 15 residues. Trimming removed 2 bases at V and 4 bases at J, with 14 bases between. CDR1 is SGHRS and CDR2 is YFSETQ in the germline V gene. Written as DNA, the CDR3 is TGCGCCAGCAGCTTTCGACCCCTTCACGCAGATACGCAGTATTTT. Amino acid sequence: CASSFRPLHADTQYF.

This clonotype has a count of ten or more. The chain carries TRBV15 and TRBJ2-1; 9 bases are a match to TRBD2. The V and J ends lost 0 bases and 10 bases, in that order; junction bases with no gene match: 13. The CDR3 extends over 17 amino acids. Germline CDR1 and CDR2: LNHNV and YYDKDF (reference sequence). The CDR3 is CATSREPSGRTGREQFF. CDR3 DNA: TGTGCCACCAGCAGAGAACCAAGCGGGAGGACAGGTAGGGAGCAGTTCTTC.

This clonotype was counted ten times or more. The chain is built from TRBV5-1 and TRBJ2-3; TRBD2 aligns across 7 bases. This CDR3 spans 17 amino acids. Germline V gene data show CDR1 as SGHRS and CDR2 as YFSETQ. Losses at the gene ends were 1 base for V and 3 bases for J; bases not matched to a gene: 11. The CDR3 nucleotides read TGCGCCAGCAGCTTGACGGCCCATGGACTAGGGACAGATACGCAGTATTTT. It specifies CASSLTAHGLGTDTQYF.

This clonotype came up many times. The chain joins TRBV4-1 to TRBJ2-1, with TRBD2 matching over 7 bases. Losses at the gene ends were 2 bases for V and 7 bases for J; bases not matched to a gene: 5. The germline V gene has CDR1 MGHRA and CDR2 YSYEKL. The CDR3 length is 14 residues. The CDR3 is CASSQMTSRNEQFF. CDR3 nucleotide sequence: TGCGCCAGCAGCCAAATGACTAGCAGGAATGAGCAGTTCTTC.

This clonotype has just a few counts. This rearrangement joins TRBV20-1 to TRBJ2-3; 7 nucleotides align to TRBD2. Trimming took 5 bases from V and 10 from J; bases not matched to a gene: 18. CDR1 is DFQATT and CDR2 is SNEGSKA in the germline V gene (reference sequence). This CDR3 contains 15 residues. CDR3 region: CSAPGTMTSSNSQYF. The CDR3 coding sequence is TGCAGTGCTCCCGGAACTATGACTAGCTCGAATTCGCAGTATTTT.

J is TRBJ1-3 and V is TRBV27; TRBD1 agrees at 7 bases. This CDR3 is 14 amino acids long. Looked up from germline, CDR1 is MNHEY and CDR2 is SMNVEV (reference sequence). J lost 4 bases, V lost 6 bases, and 6 bases had no gene match. The CDR3 region has the DNA TGTGCCAGCAGAGCGACAGGGAGCGGAAACACCATATATTTT. This codes for CASRATGSGNTIYF.

The J gene is TRBJ1-6, the V gene TRBV4-3; no definite D call. The CDR3 is 16 residues long. Germline assignment: CDR1 LGHNA and CDR2 YSLEER. V was cut by 1 base and J by 6 bases, with 13 bases left in between. CDR3 sequence reads: CASSQAGYGSNSPLHF. The CDR3 nucleotides read TGCGCCAGCAGCCAAGCGGGTTACGGTAGTAATTCACCCCTCCACTTT.

The rearrangement uses TRBV7-8 and TRBJ2-3; D gene ambiguous. Germline-derived CDR1 and CDR2 are SGHVS and FQNEAQ. Trimming pared 4 bases from V and 6 bases from J, leaving 11 bases between. The CDR3 contains 13 residues. DNA of the CDR3: TGTGCCAGCAGCTGGGCGAAGAGGGATACGCAGTATTTT. This sequence encodes CASSWAKRDTQYF.